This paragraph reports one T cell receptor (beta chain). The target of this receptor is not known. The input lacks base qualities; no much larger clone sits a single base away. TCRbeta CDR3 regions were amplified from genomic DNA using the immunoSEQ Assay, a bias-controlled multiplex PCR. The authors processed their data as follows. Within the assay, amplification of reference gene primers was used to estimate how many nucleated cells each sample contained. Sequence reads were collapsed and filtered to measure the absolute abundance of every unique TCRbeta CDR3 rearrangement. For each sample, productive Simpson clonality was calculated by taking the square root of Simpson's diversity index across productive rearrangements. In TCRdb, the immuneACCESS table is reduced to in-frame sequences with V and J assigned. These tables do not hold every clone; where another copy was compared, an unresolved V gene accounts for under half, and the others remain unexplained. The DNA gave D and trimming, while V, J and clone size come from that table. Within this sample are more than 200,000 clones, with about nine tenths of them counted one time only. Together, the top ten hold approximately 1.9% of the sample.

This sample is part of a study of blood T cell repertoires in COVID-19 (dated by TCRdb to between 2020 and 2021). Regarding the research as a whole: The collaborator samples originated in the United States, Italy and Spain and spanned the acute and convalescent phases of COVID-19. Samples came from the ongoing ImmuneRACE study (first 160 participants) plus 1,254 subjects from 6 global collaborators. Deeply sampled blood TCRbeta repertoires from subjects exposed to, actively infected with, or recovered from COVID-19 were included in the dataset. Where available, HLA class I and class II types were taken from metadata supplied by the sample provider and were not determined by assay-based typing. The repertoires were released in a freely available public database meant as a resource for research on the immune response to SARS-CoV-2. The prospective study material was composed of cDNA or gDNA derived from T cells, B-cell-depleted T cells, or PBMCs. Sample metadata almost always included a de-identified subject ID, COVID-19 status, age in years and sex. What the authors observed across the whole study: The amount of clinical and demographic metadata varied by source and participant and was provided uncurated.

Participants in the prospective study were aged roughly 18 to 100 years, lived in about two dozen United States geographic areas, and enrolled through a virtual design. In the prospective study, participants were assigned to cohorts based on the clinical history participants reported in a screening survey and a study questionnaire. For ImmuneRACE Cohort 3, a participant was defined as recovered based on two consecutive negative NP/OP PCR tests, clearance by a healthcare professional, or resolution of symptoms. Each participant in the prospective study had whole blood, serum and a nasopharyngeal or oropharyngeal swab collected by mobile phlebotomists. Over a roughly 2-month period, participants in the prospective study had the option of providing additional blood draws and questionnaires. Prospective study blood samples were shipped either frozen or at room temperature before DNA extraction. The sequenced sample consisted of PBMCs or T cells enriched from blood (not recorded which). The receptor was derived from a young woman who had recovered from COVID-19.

The bases are TGTGCCAGCAGGGGGGACACGGCGAGCACTGAAGCTTTCTTT. It is translated as CASRGDTASTEAFF. The chain joins TRBV2 to TRBJ1-1; the D region possibly corresponds to TRBD1 (6 bases align). A distance of 15 bases separates the germline ends of V and J, which lose 6 bases and 4 bases respectively. Including the terminal cysteine and phenylalanine, the CDR3 comprises 14 residues. Only the CDR3 part of the read is kept: 42 bases, read in frame from the first base. CDR1 and CDR2, looked up from the germline V gene, are SNHLY and FYNNEI.